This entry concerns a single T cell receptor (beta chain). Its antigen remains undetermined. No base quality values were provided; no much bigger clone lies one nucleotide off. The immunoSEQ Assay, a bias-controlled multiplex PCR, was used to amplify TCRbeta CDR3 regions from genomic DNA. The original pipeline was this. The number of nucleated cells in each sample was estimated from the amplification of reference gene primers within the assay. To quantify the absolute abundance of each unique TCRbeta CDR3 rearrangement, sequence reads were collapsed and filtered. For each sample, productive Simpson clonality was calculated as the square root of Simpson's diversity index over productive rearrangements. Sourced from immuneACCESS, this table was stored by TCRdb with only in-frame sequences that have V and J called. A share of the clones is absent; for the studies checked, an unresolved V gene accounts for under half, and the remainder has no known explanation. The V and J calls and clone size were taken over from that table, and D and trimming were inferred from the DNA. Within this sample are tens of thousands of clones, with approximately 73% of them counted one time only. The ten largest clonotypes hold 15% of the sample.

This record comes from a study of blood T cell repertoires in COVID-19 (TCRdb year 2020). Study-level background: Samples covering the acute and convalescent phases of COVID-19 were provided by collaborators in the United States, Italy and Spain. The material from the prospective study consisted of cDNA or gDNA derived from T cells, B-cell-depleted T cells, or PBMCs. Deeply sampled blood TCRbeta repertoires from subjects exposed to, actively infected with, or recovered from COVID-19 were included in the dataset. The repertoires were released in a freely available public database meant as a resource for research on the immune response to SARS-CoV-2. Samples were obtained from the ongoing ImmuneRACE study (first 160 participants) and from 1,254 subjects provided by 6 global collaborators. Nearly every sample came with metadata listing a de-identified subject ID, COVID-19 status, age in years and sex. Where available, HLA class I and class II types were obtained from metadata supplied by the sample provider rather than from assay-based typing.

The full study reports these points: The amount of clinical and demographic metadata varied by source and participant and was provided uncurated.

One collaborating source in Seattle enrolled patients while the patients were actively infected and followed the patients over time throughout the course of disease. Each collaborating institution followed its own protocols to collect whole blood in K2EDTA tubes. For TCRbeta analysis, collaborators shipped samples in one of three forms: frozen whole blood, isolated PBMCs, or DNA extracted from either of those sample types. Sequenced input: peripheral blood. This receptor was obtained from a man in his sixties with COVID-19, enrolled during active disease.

The CDR3 loop reads CASSVRQGDQPQHF. The DNA is TGTGCCAGCAGTGTTAGACAGGGCGATCAGCCCCAGCATTTT. In this chain, TRBV2 is recombined with TRBJ1-5, with TRBD1 matching 7 junction bases. The CDR3 starts with the cysteine, ends with the phenylalanine, and has 14 residues. The read is trimmed to its CDR3 DNA, 42 bases read in frame from base 1. The germline V gene yields SNHLY for CDR1 and FYNNEI for CDR2. V loses 4 bases at its end and J loses 5 bases; junction bases beyond the gene matches: 5. With the rest looked up from the reference TRBV2 and TRBJ1-5 genes rather than sequenced, the full variable domain is EPEVTQTPSHQVTQMGQEVILRCVPISNHLYFYWYRQILGQKVEFLVSFYNNEISEKSEIFDDQFSVERPDGSNFTLKIRSTKLEDSAMYFCASSVRQGDQPQHFGDGTRLSIL.